Shown below are 31 T cell receptor beta chains from a single sample sequenced in a study of blood T cells in healthy people across ages. Combining a sample-barcoded 5' primer with a J-beta primer mix, a second PCR ran for roughly 7 to 11 cycles. MiXCR, run by TCRdb on the 5' RACE reads, gives a single entry per CDR3 protein. The data hold roughly 800,000 distinct CDR3 sequences, with roughly 25% observed a single time. This sample was shared with a second study, whose subject was T cells of mothers and their children.

The sequencing input was blood. These receptor sequences come from a boy younger than 18 in good health.

The chain recombines TRBV5-1 with TRBJ2-1; D is unclear. Looked up from germline, CDR1 is SGHRS and CDR2 is YFSETQ. V was cut by 2 bases and J by 5 bases, with 5 bases left in between. The CDR3 is made up of 12 amino acids. CDR3 region: CASSFVDNEQFF. In nucleotides, the CDR3 is TGCGCCAGCAGCTTCGTAGACAATGAGCAGTTCTTC. The entire variable domain, with the rest obtained from reference TRBV5-1 and TRBJ2-1, is as follows: KAGVTQTPRYLIKTRGQQVTLSCSPISGHRSVSWYQQTPGQGLQFLFEYFSETQRNKGNFPGRFSGRQFSNSRSEMNVSTLELGDSALYLCASSFVDNEQFFGPGTRLTVL.

In this sample, this clonotype turned up a few times. The chain uses TRBV12-3 or TRBV12-4 and TRBJ1-4; tentative D call: TRBD1 (5 bases). The CDR3 sequence is 17 residues long. The V gene lost 1 base and the J gene lost 7 bases, with 19 bases spanning the gap. DNA of the CDR3: TGTGCCAGCAGTTTAGGCTTCCGGGACCTCTCGGCTGAAAAACTGTTTTTT. This translates into CASSLGFRDLSAEKLFF.

The rearrangement joins TRBV5-1 to TRBJ1-4, with 12 bases fitting TRBD1. This CDR3 region has 15 residues. The V and J ends lost 4 bases and 8 bases, in that order; junction bases with no gene match: 6. Germline V gene data show CDR1 as SGHRS and CDR2 as YFSETQ. CDR3 nucleotides: TGCGCCAGCAGCCCGAAGGGACAGGGGGCAGAAAAACTGTTTTTT. Its protein is CASSPKGQGAEKLFF.

This clonotype was recorded a few times. In DNA form, the CDR3 reads TGTGCCAGCAGCCAAGATACAGTCCCTAACTATGGCTACACCTTC. Translated: CASSQDTVPNYGYTF. The chain uses TRBV14 and TRBJ1-2; D remains ambiguous. V was pared by 0 bases and J by 0 bases, with 8 bases between. Looked up from germline, CDR1 is SGHDN and CDR2 is FVKESK. This CDR3 has 15 amino acids.

This sequence joins TRBV6-2 or TRBV6-3 and TRBJ1-1, with 7 bases aligning to TRBD1. This CDR3 is built from 14 residues. V lost 7 bases to trimming and J lost 1 base; unmatched junction nucleotides: 6. Germline-derived CDR1 and CDR2 are MNHEY and SVGEGT. In nucleotides, the CDR3 is TGTGCCAGCAACAAGGGACAGAAGAACACTGAAGCTTTCTTT. Its translation: CASNKGQKNTEAFF.

The gene calls are TRBV21-1 and TRBJ1-2; the D call TRBD1 from the table was never checked on the DNA. TRBV21-1 is a pseudogene. CDR3 length: 14 residues. CDR3 loop: CASRKRKTGPGYTF. The CDR3 nucleotides are TGTGCCAGCCGCAAACGTAAGACAGGGCCTGGCTACACCTTC.

V gene TRBV11-2 combines with J gene TRBJ1-2; no firm D call. Germline V gives CDR1 SGHAT, CDR2 FQNNGV. The CDR3 loop spans 14 amino acids. V lost 0 bases to trimming and J lost 3 bases, with 8 bases between them. The CDR3 spells CASSLEGSDYGYTF. The CDR3 nucleotides read TGTGCCAGCAGCTTAGAGGGGAGTGACTATGGCTACACCTTC.

The chain couples TRBV10-3 to TRBJ2-5; D is possibly TRBD2 (6 bases). From germline, CDR1 is ENHRY and CDR2 SYGVKD. V dropped 5 bases and J dropped 5 bases, with 12 bases sitting between them. The CDR3 runs to 13 residues. The CDR3 region is CAISTSSVETQYF. The CDR3 DNA reads TGTGCCATCAGTACCTCTAGCGTGGAGACCCAGTACTTC.

The rearrangement links TRBV7-8 to TRBJ2-5; weak D call: TRBD2 (6 bases). The germline V gene encodes CDR1 SGHVS and CDR2 FQNEAQ. V was clipped by 5 bases and J by 0 bases, with 16 bases between them. CDR3 length: 16 amino acids. The CDR3 DNA reads TGTGCCAGCAGCCCCCGGGGGACTCTGTACCAAGAGACCCAGTACTTC. Translating it yields CASSPRGTLYQETQYF. The full variable domain, with the rest looked up from reference TRBV7-8 and TRBJ2-5, is GAGVSQSPRYKVAKRGQDVALRCDPISGHVSLFWYQQALGQGPEFLTYFQNEAQLDKSGLPSDRFFAERPEGSVSTLKIQRTQQEDSAVYLCASSPRGTLYQETQYFGPGTRLLVL.

This rearrangement joins TRBV29-1 to TRBJ1-2; D not resolved. The CDR3 length is 12 residues. Germline V gives CDR1 SQVTM, CDR2 ANQGSEA. With 0 bases removed from V and 8 bases from J, the gap between germline ends came to 10 bases. The CDR3 here is CSVEDLSAGYTF. The DNA of the CDR3 is TGCAGCGTTGAAGATCTGTCAGCAGGCTACACCTTC.

The chain employs TRBV6-6 and TRBJ1-2; D is ambiguous. The V gene's germline CDR1 is MNHNY and CDR2 SVGAGI (reference sequence). V was trimmed by 1 base and J by 6 bases, leaving 15 bases between them. The CDR3 covers 15 residues. CDR3 sequence (DNA): TGTGCCAGCAGTTACTATGGGGTGCCCGTGGATGGCTACACCTTC. Encoded protein: CASSYYGVPVDGYTF.

This clonotype was seen only a few times. The chain uses TRBV3-1 and TRBJ1-1; tentative D call: TRBD1 (5 bases). The CDR3 extends over 16 amino acids. The V gene lost 6 bases and the J gene lost 2 bases, with 19 bases spanning the gap. Germline-derived CDR1 and CDR2 are LGHDT and YNNKEL (reference sequence). The CDR3 is CASSQTRVRTNTEAFF. DNA of the CDR3: TGTGCCAGCAGTCAGACCAGGGTTCGGACCAACACTGAAGCTTTCTTT.

This clonotype was picked up a small number of times. This sequence joins TRBV14 and TRBJ2-1; D is perhaps TRBD2 (6 bases). The V and J ends lost 1 base and 4 bases respectively, with 11 bases between them. Germline CDR1 SGHDN, CDR2 FVKESK. This CDR3 is 15 amino acids long. The CDR3, as DNA: TGTGCCAGCAGCCAAGCGCCGGCGGGATACAATGAGCAGTTCTTC. Amino acids: CASSQAPAGYNEQFF.

This clonotype appeared once. The rearrangement links TRBV20-1 to TRBJ2-5; TRBD2 matches 7 bases. TRBJ2-1 matches the DNA end more closely, so the J call is doubtful. CDR3 length: 14 amino acids. Germline V gene data show CDR1 as DFQATT and CDR2 as SNEGSKA (reference sequence). The CDR3 sequence is CSAISSGKNNEQFF. The CDR3 DNA follows: TGCAGTGCTATTTCTAGCGGAAAGAACAATGAGCAGTTCTTC.

V gene TRBV4-3 combines with J gene TRBJ1-4; D might be TRBD1 (5 bases). Trimming left V 1 base short and J 11 bases short, with 14 bases between. CDR1 and CDR2 (germline): LGHNA, YSLEER. The CDR3 has 14 residues. The CDR3 loop reads CASSQVRGDGKLFF. The CDR3 nucleotides are TGCGCCAGCAGCCAAGTCCGAGGGGACGGGAAACTGTTTTTT.

The chain recombines TRBV7-2 with TRBJ2-7; tentatively, D is TRBD1 (6 bases). This CDR3 is 15 amino acids long. Germline lookup yields CDR1 SGHTA and CDR2 FQGNSA. V was shortened by 5 bases and J by 6 bases, with 20 bases between the two germline ends. The CDR3 is CASSPFERGSSEQYF. In DNA form, the CDR3 reads TGTGCCAGCAGCCCGTTCGAGAGGGGGAGTAGCGAGCAGTACTTC.

V and J are TRBV6-2 or TRBV6-3 and TRBJ1-1; D may be TRBD1 (5 bases). The germline CDR1 and CDR2 sequences are MNHEY and SVGEGT. The CDR3 is 15 residues long. V lost 2 bases to trimming and J lost 2 bases, with 12 bases between them. The CDR3 DNA reads as TGTGCCAGCAGTTACGGGTTGGGGGTCAACACTGAAGCTTTCTTT. It yields the protein CASSYGLGVNTEAFF.

V gene TRBV20-1 combines with J gene TRBJ2-1, with TRBD2 identical over 12 bases. The CDR3 has 17 amino acids. Germline V gene sequence: CDR1 DFQATT, CDR2 SNEGSKA (reference sequence). V shed 0 bases and J 0 bases; nucleotides not matched to a gene: 3. CDR3 amino acids: CSARDWTSGDSYNEQFF. CDR3 nucleotide sequence: TGCAGTGCTAGAGATTGGACTAGCGGGGACTCCTACAATGAGCAGTTCTTC.

This clonotype was counted between two and nine times. The chain recombines TRBV6-1 with TRBJ2-3; 10 nucleotides match TRBD1. The CDR3 has 15 residues. The germline V gene encodes CDR1 MNHNS and CDR2 SASEGT. V gave up 4 bases and J gave up 6 bases; unmatched junction bases: 7. The CDR3 DNA sequence: TGTGCCAGCAGTGTCCAGACAGGGGGCATGGATACGCAGTATTTT. This sequence encodes CASSVQTGGMDTQYF.

The V call is TRBV6-4, the J call TRBJ1-1; 8 bases match TRBD1. The CDR3 spans 14 residues. J lost 1 base, V lost 2 bases, and 0 bases had no gene match. Germline V CDR1 and CDR2: MRHNA, SNTAGT. The CDR3 protein is CASSDGQGNTEAFF. For the CDR3, the DNA is TGTGCCAGCAGTGACGGACAGGGGAACACTGAAGCTTTCTTT.

The V and J genes are TRBV10-3 and TRBJ2-7; 11 nucleotides align to TRBD2. With V trimmed by 5 bases and J by 2 bases, 5 bases remained unmatched. Germline CDR1 reads ENHRY; CDR2 reads SYGVKD. The CDR3 runs 15 residues. CDR3 nucleotides: TGTGCCATCAGTACGACTAGCGGGACTACCTACGAGCAGTACTTC. Its translation: CAISTTSGTTYEQYF.

The chain joins TRBV6-5 to TRBJ1-6; D is ambiguous. This CDR3 has 15 residues. Deletions cut 2 bases from V and 5 bases from J, with 10 bases between. CDR1 MNHEY and CDR2 SVGAGI come from the germline V gene. The CDR3 loop is CASSYQPTNNSPLHF. Here the CDR3 DNA reads TGTGCCAGCAGTTACCAACCGACTAATAATTCACCCCTCCACTTT.

This clonotype turned up a few times. The rearrangement joins TRBV12-3 or TRBV12-4 to TRBJ2-5; no definite D call. The V end lost 3 bases, the J end lost 5 bases, and 10 bases lay between the germline ends. The CDR3 sequence is 13 residues long. CDR3 residues: CASSFRVFETQYF. The CDR3 nucleotides are TGTGCCAGCAGTTTTAGAGTCTTCGAGACCCAGTACTTC.

In this sample, this clonotype turned up a few times. No conserved phenylalanine or tryptophan ends this CDR3, so it is likely a read error. V and J are TRBV27 and TRBJ2-5; TRBD1 agrees at 8 bases. The tail of the sequence fits TRBJ2-7 better, so the J call may be wrong. The CDR3 has 13 amino acids. Per the germline V gene, CDR1 is MNHEY and CDR2 is SMNVEV (reference sequence). CDR3 nucleotides: TGTGCCTGCAGTTCCGGGACAGGCTACGAGCAGTACCTC. Residues: CACSSGTGYEQYL.

The genes are TRBV4-1 and TRBJ2-1, with D perhaps TRBD1 (6 bases). The DNA end lines up better with TRBJ2-7; the J call may be wrong. Germline-derived CDR1 and CDR2 are MGHRA and YSYEKL. This CDR3 spans 17 amino acids. The chain's CDR3 is CASSQLPPGQAFYEQYF. The CDR3 region has the DNA TGCGCCAGCAGCCAATTACCTCCGGGACAAGCATTCTACGAGCAGTACTTC.

This clonotype was observed a few times. The CDR3 nucleotides are TGTGCCAGCAGCCCCGACCGATACAGGGAGCAGTTCTTC. Its protein product is CASSPDRYREQFF. The V and J genes are TRBV7-6 and TRBJ2-1; a possible D gene is TRBD1 (5 bases). Germline assignment: CDR1 SGHVS and CDR2 FNYEAQ. The CDR3 consists of 13 residues. Trimming left V 5 bases short and J 10 bases short, with 15 bases between.

A few counts support this clonotype. The V gene is TRBV7-3, the J gene TRBJ2-1; D might be TRBD2 (5 bases). Germline lookup yields CDR1 SGHTA and CDR2 FQGTGA. The CDR3 loop spans 16 amino acids. Trimming cost V 0 bases and J 4 bases, with 13 bases left between them. The CDR3 bases are TGTGCCAGCAGCTTAACCCTCGGGGTTACATACAATGAGCAGTTCTTC. Translation: CASSLTLGVTYNEQFF.

The gene calls are TRBV6-2 or TRBV6-3 and TRBJ2-6; D gene unclear. Germline V gene data show CDR1 as MNHEY and CDR2 as SVGEGT. Trimming left V 0 bases short and J 2 bases short, with 8 bases between. The CDR3 has 16 residues. This chain's CDR3 is CASSYSRKTGANVLTF. The CDR3 DNA sequence: TGTGCCAGCAGTTACTCAAGGAAAACTGGGGCCAACGTCCTGACTTTC.

This clonotype was recorded many times. The chain uses TRBV14 and TRBJ2-4; TRBD1 matches 7 bases. V gave up 5 bases and J gave up 6 bases; unmatched junction bases: 4. The CDR3 runs 13 residues. Germline V gene lookup returns CDR1 SGHDN and CDR2 FVKESK. In DNA, the CDR3 is TGTGCCAGCAGCTTAAACAGGGGAAACATTCAGTACTTC. Encoded protein: CASSLNRGNIQYF.

This clonotype was detected a few times. V usage is TRBV9 and J usage is TRBJ1-2; 7 bases match TRBD1. Germline loops: CDR1 SGDLS, CDR2 YYNGEE. The CDR3 is made up of 16 amino acids. V lost 7 bases to trimming and J lost 1 base; unmatched junction nucleotides: 13. CDR3 sequence reads: CASDRDSKSRNYGYTF. CDR3 coding DNA: TGTGCCAGCGACCGGGACAGCAAGTCACGTAACTATGGCTACACCTTC.

The V and J genes are TRBV5-1 and TRBJ2-1; D may be TRBD1 or TRBD2 (6 bases each). V was shortened by 0 bases and J by 7 bases, with 11 bases between the two germline ends. Germline assignment: CDR1 SGHRS and CDR2 YFSETQ. The CDR3 is 14 residues long. The CDR3 DNA reads TGCGCCAGCAGCTTGGCTATAGGGGGGAATGAGCAGTTCTTC. Amino acids: CASSLAIGGNEQFF.